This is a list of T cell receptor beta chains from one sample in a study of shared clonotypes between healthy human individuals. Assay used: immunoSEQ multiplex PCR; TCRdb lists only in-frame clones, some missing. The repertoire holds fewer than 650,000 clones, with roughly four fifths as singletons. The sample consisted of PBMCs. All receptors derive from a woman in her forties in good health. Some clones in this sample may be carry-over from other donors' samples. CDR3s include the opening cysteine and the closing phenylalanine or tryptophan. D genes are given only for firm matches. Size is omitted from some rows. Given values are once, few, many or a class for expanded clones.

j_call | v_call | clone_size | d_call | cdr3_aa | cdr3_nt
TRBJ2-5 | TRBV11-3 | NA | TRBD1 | CASSPGTASQETQYF | TGTGCCAGCAGCCCGGGGACAGCCAGCCAAGAGACCCAGTACTTC
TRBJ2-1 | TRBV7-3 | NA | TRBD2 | CASSAGTRLDEQFF | TGTGCCAGCAGCGCCGGGACTAGACTCGATGAGCAGTTCTTC
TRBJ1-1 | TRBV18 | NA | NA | CASSPPGEAEAFF | TGTGCCAGCTCACCACCGGGGGAGGCTGAAGCTTTCTTT
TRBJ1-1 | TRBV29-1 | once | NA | CSVPRAGANTEAFF | TGCAGCGTTCCCAGGGCGGGGGCGAACACTGAAGCTTTCTTT
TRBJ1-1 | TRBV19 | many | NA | CASSISMNTEAFF | TGTGCCAGTAGTATCTCTATGAACACTGAAGCTTTCTTT
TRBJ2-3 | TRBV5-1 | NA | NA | CASSLEGGDTDTQYF | TGCGCCAGCAGCTTGGAGGGCGGAGACACAGATACGCAGTATTTT
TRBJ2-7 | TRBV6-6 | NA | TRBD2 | CASSYGGGRAGQYF | TGTGCCAGCAGTTACGGGGGCGGGAGGGCCGGTCAGTACTTC
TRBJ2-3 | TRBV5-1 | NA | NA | CASSLVGDSSTDTQYF | TGCGCCAGCAGCTTGGTCGGAGACTCTAGCACAGATACGCAGTATTTT
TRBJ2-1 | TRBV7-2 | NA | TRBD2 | CASSLEPGRAHNEQFF | TGTGCCAGCAGCTTAGAACCGGGGAGGGCCCACAATGAGCAGTTCTTC
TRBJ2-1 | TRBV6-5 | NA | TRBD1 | CASSYLRGPMNEQFF | TGTGCCAGCAGTTACCTAAGGGGGCCGATGAATGAGCAGTTCTTC
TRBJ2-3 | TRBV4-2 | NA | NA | CASSQDPSADTQYF | TGTGCCAGCAGCCAAGACCCCTCCGCAGATACGCAGTATTTT
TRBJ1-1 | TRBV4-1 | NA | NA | CASSQPSANTEAFF | TGCGCCAGCAGCCAACCTTCAGCGAACACTGAAGCTTTCTTT
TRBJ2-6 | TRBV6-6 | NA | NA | CASSPPGANVLTF | TGTGCCAGCAGTCCCCCTGGGGCCAACGTCCTGACTTTC
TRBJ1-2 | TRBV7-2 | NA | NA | CASSLVHGGYTF | TGTGCCAGCAGCTTAGTTCATGGTGGCTACACCTTC
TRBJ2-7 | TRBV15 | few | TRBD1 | CATSRQTGGEQYF | TGTGCCACCAGCAGACAAACAGGGGGCGAGCAGTACTTC
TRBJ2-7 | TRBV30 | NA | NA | CAWSVSDYEQYF | TGTGCCTGGAGTGTCTCGGACTACGAGCAGTACTTC
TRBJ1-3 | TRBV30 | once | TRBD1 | CAWRLQGLGNTIYF | TGTGCCTGGAGGCTACAGGGGCTTGGAAACACCATATATTTT
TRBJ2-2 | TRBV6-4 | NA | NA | CASSRSPGTGELFF | TGTGCCAGCAGTCGGTCGCCGGGTACCGGGGAGCTGTTTTTT
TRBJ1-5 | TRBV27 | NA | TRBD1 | CASSSGTGGPSNQPQHF | TGTGCCAGCAGTTCGGGGACAGGGGGTCCTAGCAATCAGCCCCAGCATTTT
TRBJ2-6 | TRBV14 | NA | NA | CASSRQRGSGANVLTF | TGTGCCAGCAGCCGCCAAAGGGGGTCCGGGGCCAACGTCCTGACTTTC
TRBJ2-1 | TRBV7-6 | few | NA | CASSGRGGILNEQFF | TGTGCCAGCAGCGGCCGGGGCGGGATACTCAATGAGCAGTTCTTC
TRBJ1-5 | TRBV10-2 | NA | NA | CASPTQGRNQPQHF | TGCGCCAGCCCCACCCAGGGACGCAATCAGCCCCAGCATTTT
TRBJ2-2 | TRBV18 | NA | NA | CASSPDLGSQGAGELFF | TGTGCCAGCTCACCAGATTTAGGGTCCCAAGGCGCCGGGGAGCTGTTTTTT
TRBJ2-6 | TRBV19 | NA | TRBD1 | CASSIGTGAGANVLTF | TGTGCCAGTAGTATAGGGACAGGGGCTGGGGCCAACGTCCTGACTTTC
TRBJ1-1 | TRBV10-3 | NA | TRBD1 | CAISEYGQGGTYTEAFF | TGTGCCATCAGTGAGTACGGACAGGGGGGTACTTACACTGAAGCTTTCTTT
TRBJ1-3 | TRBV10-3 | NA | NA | CAITSTVGDGTIYF | TGTGCCATCACCTCCACCGTAGGAGACGGGACCATATATTTT
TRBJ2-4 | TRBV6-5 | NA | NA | CASSSPYEGGQNIQYF | TGTGCCAGCAGTTCCCCCTACGAAGGGGGGCAAAACATTCAGTACTTC
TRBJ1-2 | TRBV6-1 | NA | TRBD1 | CASFPTGGIYGYTF | TGTGCCAGCTTCCCGACAGGGGGCATCTATGGCTACACCTTC
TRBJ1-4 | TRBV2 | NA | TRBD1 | CASRVRTGREKLFF | TGTGCCAGCAGGGTACGGACAGGGAGGGAAAAACTGTTTTTT
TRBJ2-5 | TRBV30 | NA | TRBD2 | CAWSVRGLPSGWETQYF | TGTGCCTGGAGTGTACGGGGGTTGCCTAGCGGGTGGGAGACCCAGTACTTC
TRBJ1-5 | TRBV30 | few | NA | CAWSVGRSRPQHF | TGTGCCTGGAGTGTTGGAAGGTCGAGGCCCCAGCATTTT
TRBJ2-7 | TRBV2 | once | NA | CASTLVYEQYF | TGTGCCAGCACCCTTGTCTACGAGCAGTACTTC
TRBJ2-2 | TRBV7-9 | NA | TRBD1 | CASSSEQGRGELFF | TGTGCCAGCAGCTCCGAACAGGGGCGTGGGGAGCTGTTTTTT
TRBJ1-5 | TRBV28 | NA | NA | CASSLDSNQPQHF | TGTGCCAGCAGTCTAGATAGCAATCAGCCACAGCATTTT
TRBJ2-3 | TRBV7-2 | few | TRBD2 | CASSPHSGTSTDTQYF | TGTGCCAGCAGCCCCCATAGCGGGACTAGCACAGATACGCAGTATTTT
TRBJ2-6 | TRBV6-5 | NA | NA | CASGSSGANVLTF | TGTGCCAGCGGGTCCTCTGGGGCCAACGTCCTGACTTTC
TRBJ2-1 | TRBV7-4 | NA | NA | CASSPGKVADRNEQFF | TGTGCCAGCAGCCCTGGTAAGGTAGCGGACCGCAATGAGCAGTTCTTC
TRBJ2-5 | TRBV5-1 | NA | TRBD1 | CASSPATGQGAGETQYF | TGCGCCAGCAGCCCGGCCACGGGACAGGGGGCAGGGGAGACCCAGTACTTC
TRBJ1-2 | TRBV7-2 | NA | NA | CASSLQAGDDGYTF | TGTGCCAGCAGTTTACAGGCGGGGGACGATGGCTACACCTTC
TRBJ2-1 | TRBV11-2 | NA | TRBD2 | CASSSLAGGFYNEQFF | TGTGCCAGCAGCTCCTTAGCGGGAGGATTCTACAATGAGCAGTTCTTC
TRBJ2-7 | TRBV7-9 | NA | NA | CASSLAIQTYEQYF | TGTGCCAGCAGCTTAGCGATCCAAACCTACGAGCAGTACTTC
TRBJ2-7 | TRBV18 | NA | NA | CASSPLLGYEQYF | TGTGCCAGCTCACCACTTCTTGGTTACGAGCAGTACTTC
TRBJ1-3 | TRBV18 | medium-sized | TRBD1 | CASSDRGRYGNTIYF | TGTGCCAGCTCAGACAGGGGGCGGTATGGAAACACCATATATTTT
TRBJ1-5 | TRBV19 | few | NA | CASSISTYNQPQHF | TGTGCCAGTAGTATTTCCACCTACAATCAGCCCCAGCATTTT
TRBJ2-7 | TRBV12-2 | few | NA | CASRLKIGLAGVGEQYF | TGTGCAAGTCGCTTAAAGATTGGACTAGCGGGAGTAGGCGAGCAGTACTTC